What follows are 27 T cell receptor beta chains derived from one specimen sequenced in a study of cytomegalovirus exposure and HLA in healthy donors. Both 60 Vbeta primers and 13 Jbeta primers went into the PCR. Sequencing was performed with immunoSEQ multiplex PCR; in TCRdb, only in-frame clones are kept and a portion is missing. Among about 210,000 clones listed, roughly four fifths were seen once. Material for sequencing was PBMCs. The receptors come from a woman between 50 and 59 years old in good health and CMV-seropositive.

The chain joins TRBV19 to TRBJ1-2; TRBD1 aligns across 7 bases. This CDR3 spans 14 amino acids. Germline-derived CDR1 and CDR2 are LNHDA and SQIVND (reference sequence). The V segment lost 6 bases and the J segment 6 bases; nucleotides outside the gene matches: 10. CDR3 residues: CASRTGTDPHGYTF. In nucleotides, the CDR3 is TGTGCCAGTAGAACCGGGACAGACCCTCATGGCTACACCTTC.

V usage is TRBV9 and J usage is TRBJ2-3; D may be TRBD2 (7 bases). This CDR3 is built from 16 residues. CDR1 is SGDLS and CDR2 is YYNGEE in the germline V gene. V dropped 0 bases and J dropped 4 bases, with 15 bases sitting between them. The CDR3 loop reads CASSVAPGGGSDTQYF. CDR3 DNA sequence: TGTGCCAGCAGCGTAGCTCCGGGGGGCGGTTCAGATACGCAGTATTTT.

The rearrangement joins TRBV6-1 to TRBJ2-1; D gene unclear. The V gene's germline CDR1 is MNHNS and CDR2 SASEGT. Trimming removed 5 bases from V and 4 bases from J, with 9 bases in between. The CDR3 is made up of 13 amino acids. The DNA for the CDR3 is TGTGCCAGCAGTAGACTCCAATACAATGAGCAGTTCTTC. Amino acid sequence: CASSRLQYNEQFF.

This clone was counted a few times. The chain combines TRBV6-4 with TRBJ2-3; 7 nucleotides match TRBD2. V trimming: 3 bases; J trimming: 4 bases; junction bases outside the gene matches: 4. Germline CDR1 is MRHNA and CDR2 is SNTAGT. CDR3 length: 14 amino acids. The CDR3 bases are TGTGCCAGCAGTGAAGCCCTAGCGGCAGATACGCAGTATTTT. Protein: CASSEALAADTQYF.

CDR3 in amino acids: CASRNHRALNEKLFF. The CDR3 DNA reads as TGTGCCAGCAGGAACCACAGGGCCTTAAATGAAAAACTGTTTTTT. The J gene is TRBJ1-4, the V gene TRBV21-1; the D call in the table, TRBD1, was not verified against the DNA. TRBV21-1 is assigned pseudogene status. This CDR3 has 15 residues.

V usage is TRBV7-3 and J usage is TRBJ2-1; D may be TRBD2 (6 bases). V lost 0 bases and J lost 5, with 14 bases in between. The CDR3 is made up of 16 amino acids. The germline V gene has CDR1 SGHTA and CDR2 FQGTGA. CDR3 region: CASSLTGGTEDNEQFF. CDR3 in DNA: TGTGCCAGCAGCTTAACCGGCGGGACGGAAGACAATGAGCAGTTCTTC. Drawing the rest from reference TRBV7-3 and TRBJ2-1, the complete variable domain is GAGVSQTPSNKVTEKGKYVELRCDPISGHTALYWYRQSLGQGPEFLIYFQGTGAADDSGLPNDRFFAVRPEGSVSTLKIQRTERGDSAVYLCASSLTGGTEDNEQFFGPGTRLTVL.

This chain joins TRBV9 and TRBJ2-3, with D possibly TRBD2 on 5 matching bases. CDR3 length: 17 residues. The germline V gene has CDR1 SGDLS and CDR2 YYNGEE. The V gene lost 4 bases and the J gene lost 0 bases, with 18 bases spanning the gap. The CDR3 is CASSPKRASLSTDTQYF. The CDR3 coding sequence is TGTGCCAGCAGCCCGAAAAGGGCTAGCCTTAGCACAGATACGCAGTATTTT.

The chain employs TRBV7-2 and TRBJ1-1; D call uncertain. CDR3 length: 13 residues. Germline values: CDR1 SGHTA, CDR2 FQGNSA. V gave up 5 bases and J gave up 12 bases, with 19 bases separating them. The CDR3 region is CASSPGSPPATFF. The CDR3 DNA reads as TGTGCCAGCAGCCCAGGATCGCCCCCGGCAACTTTCTTT.

The chain uses TRBV6-5 and TRBJ2-1; D not resolved. The CDR3 totals 13 residues. Trimming cost V 7 bases and J 7 bases, with 14 bases left between them. CDR1 is MNHEY, CDR2 SVGAGI, per germline. The CDR3 spells CASTPRLENEQFF. Written as DNA, the CDR3 is TGTGCCAGCACCCCCAGGTTAGAAAATGAGCAGTTCTTC.

This chain connects TRBV5-1 to TRBJ1-1; D is perhaps TRBD1 (6 bases). The V gene's germline CDR1 is SGHRS and CDR2 YFSETQ. CDR3 length: 14 residues. Trimming removed 6 bases from V and 1 base from J, with 13 bases in between. In DNA form, the CDR3 reads TGCGCCAGCACCCGGGGGGCCGCGAACACTGAAGCTTTCTTT. Residues: CASTRGAANTEAFF.

The CDR3 region is CASSAEGAGNSPLHF. The CDR3 DNA reads TGTGCCAGCTCGGCGGAGGGCGCAGGTAATTCACCCCTCCACTTT. The V call is TRBV18, the J call TRBJ1-6; D not certain. V lost 6 bases and J lost 6, with 15 bases in between. The CDR3 sequence is 15 residues long. Germline CDR1 KGHSH, CDR2 LQKENI.

The rearrangement links TRBV11-2 to TRBJ2-5; TRBD1 matches 8 bases. There are 14 residues in the CDR3. V shed 1 base and J 5 bases; nucleotides not matched to a gene: 3. The germline gives CDR1 SGHAT, CDR2 FQNNGV. CDR3 loop: CASSLVRGLETQYF. As DNA, the CDR3 is TGTGCCAGCAGCTTAGTCAGGGGGCTCGAGACCCAGTACTTC. Combining the CDR3 with reference TRBV11-2 and TRBJ2-5 gives the whole variable domain EAGVAQSPRYKIIEKRQSVAFWCNPISGHATLYWYQQILGQGPKLLIQFQNNGVVDDSQLPKDRFSAERLKGVDSTLKIQPAKLEDSAVYLCASSLVRGLETQYFGPGTRLLVL.

This rearrangement joins TRBV4-3 to TRBJ1-3; 9 bases match TRBD1. The trim removed 2 bases at V and 2 bases at J, leaving 4 bases unmatched. This CDR3 spans 16 amino acids. CDR1 is LGHNA and CDR2 is YSLEER in the germline V gene. The CDR3 DNA is TGCGCCAGCAGCCAATCCGGGACAGGGCCTGGAAACACCATATATTTT. Translating it yields CASSQSGTGPGNTIYF.

V usage is TRBV7-6 and J usage is TRBJ2-5, with 8 bases aligning to TRBD2. The CDR3 consists of 11 residues. Trimming removed 5 bases from V and 11 bases from J; junction bases left unmatched: 4. The germline gives CDR1 SGHVS, CDR2 FNYEAQ. The CDR3, as DNA: TGTGCCAGCAGCCAAGCGGGGGAGCAGTACTTC. Protein: CASSQAGEQYF. The complete variable domain, with remaining parts taken from reference TRBV7-6 and TRBJ2-5, reads GAGVSQSPRYKVTKRGQDVALRCDPISGHVSLYWYRQALGQGPEFLTYFNYEAQQDKSGLPNDRFSAERPEGSISTLTIQRTEQRDSAMYRCASSQAGEQYFGPGTRLLVL.

This CDR3 reads CASSHGQGQETQYF. CDR3 DNA: TGTGCCAGCTCACATGGACAGGGCCAAGAGACCCAGTACTTC. This chain uses TRBV18 with TRBJ2-5; 8 bases fit TRBD1. This CDR3 has 14 amino acids. V gave up 4 bases and J gave up 1 base; unmatched junction bases: 2. In germline, CDR1 is KGHSH, CDR2 LQKENI.

V and J are TRBV5-1 and TRBJ2-2; 9 nucleotides line up with TRBD1. The CDR3 spans 15 residues. CDR1 is SGHRS and CDR2 is YFSETQ in the germline V gene. V trimming: 4 bases; J trimming: 5 bases; junction bases outside the gene matches: 6. The CDR3 sequence is CASSPGQGSTGELFF. DNA for the CDR3: TGCGCCAGCAGCCCGGGACAGGGAAGTACCGGGGAGCTGTTTTTT.

The chain combines TRBV27 with TRBJ2-7; a weak D match, TRBD1 (6 bases). The length of the CDR3 is 14 residues. Germline CDR1 MNHEY, CDR2 SMNVEV (reference sequence). Between the trimmed V and J ends, which lost 6 bases and 3 bases, there was a span of 15 bases. The CDR3 reads CASSLQGLLYEQYF. Here the CDR3 DNA reads TGTGCCAGCAGCCTACAGGGTCTCCTCTACGAGCAGTACTTC.

This clone was seen a handful of times. The chain recombines TRBV19 with TRBJ2-7; 7 bases align to TRBD1. From germline, CDR1 is LNHDA and CDR2 SQIVND (reference sequence). Unmatched junction bases numbered 8, after V lost 5 bases and J lost 1 base. This CDR3 is built from 15 residues. CDR3 sequence: CASSSSGTVSYEQYF. The CDR3 DNA reads TGTGCCAGTAGTTCCTCCGGGACAGTATCCTACGAGCAGTACTTC.

The chain employs TRBV18 and TRBJ1-6, with D uncertain. The CDR3 covers 12 residues. Germline CDR1 KGHSH, CDR2 LQKENI. Trimming removed 0 bases at V and 9 bases at J, with 3 bases between. The chain's CDR3 is CASSPPLSPLHF. In DNA form, the CDR3 reads TGTGCCAGCTCACCACCTCTTTCACCCCTCCACTTT.

This rearrangement joins TRBV4-2 to TRBJ2-3; weak D call: TRBD1 (6 bases). The germline V gene encodes CDR1 LGHNA and CDR2 YNFKEQ. Trimming shortened V by 5 bases and J by 0 bases, and 15 bases separated the two germline ends. This CDR3 comprises 16 residues. The CDR3 DNA follows: TGTGCCAGCAGCTTTCGGAGTCAGGGGAGCACAGATACGCAGTATTTT. Protein: CASSFRSQGSTDTQYF.

This clone was recorded once. This chain uses TRBV13 with TRBJ1-4; TRBD1 might be the D (5 bases). Trimming took 5 bases from V and 5 from J, leaving 9 bases between them. CDR3 length: 13 amino acids. Germline V gives CDR1 PRHDT, CDR2 FYEKMQ (reference sequence). The CDR3 DNA follows: TGTGCCAGCAGCCACAGGACAAATGAAAAACTGTTTTTT. It codes for CASSHRTNEKLFF.

This chain joins TRBV6-5 and TRBJ1-2, with TRBD1 identical over 8 bases. The V segment lost 2 bases and the J segment 6 bases; nucleotides outside the gene matches: 2. Germline V gene sequence: CDR1 MNHEY, CDR2 SVGAGI. The CDR3 has 13 residues. For the CDR3, the DNA is TGTGCCAGCAGTTACGGACAGGGAGATGGCTACACCTTC. As protein: CASSYGQGDGYTF.

This clone showed up just once. The chain joins TRBV28 to TRBJ1-1, with D hard to call. Trimming stripped 5 bases from V and 5 bases from J, with 15 bases between. CDR1 is MDHEN and CDR2 is SYDVKM in the germline V gene. This CDR3 comprises 14 residues. CDR3 protein: CASSAPEVRTEAFF. Here the CDR3 DNA reads TGTGCCAGCAGTGCACCTGAGGTGCGGACTGAAGCTTTCTTT.

Of note for this clone: Other DNA sequences within the sample encode an identical CDR3. This rearrangement joins TRBV28 to TRBJ1-1, with D uncertain. The V end was cut by 6 bases, the J end by 5 bases, with 7 bases between. Germline lookup yields CDR1 MDHEN and CDR2 SYDVKM. This CDR3 spans 11 amino acids. The CDR3 region is CASSPRTEAFF. CDR3 nucleotide sequence: TGTGCCAGCAGCCCCCGTACTGAAGCTTTCTTT.

A word on this clone: This sample includes further DNA sequences coding for the same CDR3. This rearrangement joins TRBV7-8 to TRBJ1-2, with 10 bases matching TRBD1. With V trimmed by 5 bases and J by 4 bases, 4 bases remained unmatched. Germline loops: CDR1 SGHVS, CDR2 FQNEAQ. The CDR3 is 14 residues long. DNA of the CDR3: TGTGCCAGCAGCCCGACAGGGGGCGGCTATGGCTACACCTTC. It yields the protein CASSPTGGGYGYTF.

The rearrangement joins TRBV7-2 to TRBJ2-3, with a possible D match to TRBD2 (6 bases). Trimming removed 4 bases at V and 6 bases at J, with 14 bases between. Germline-derived CDR1 and CDR2 are SGHTA and FQGNSA. CDR3 size: 14 residues. The CDR3 nucleotides are TGTGCCAGCAGCTCCACGTTAGCGGCGGATACGCAGTATTTT. Its translation: CASSSTLAADTQYF.

This clone was recorded a few times. This chain links TRBV7-3 with TRBJ1-6; D perhaps matches TRBD1 (6 bases). The CDR3 is made up of 15 amino acids. V lost 3 bases, J lost 7 bases, and 13 bases lay in between. CDR1 and CDR2 (germline): SGHTA, FQGTGA. CDR3 protein: CASSFQPGQNSPLHF. DNA for the CDR3: TGTGCCAGCAGCTTCCAGCCGGGACAAAATTCACCCCTCCACTTT.